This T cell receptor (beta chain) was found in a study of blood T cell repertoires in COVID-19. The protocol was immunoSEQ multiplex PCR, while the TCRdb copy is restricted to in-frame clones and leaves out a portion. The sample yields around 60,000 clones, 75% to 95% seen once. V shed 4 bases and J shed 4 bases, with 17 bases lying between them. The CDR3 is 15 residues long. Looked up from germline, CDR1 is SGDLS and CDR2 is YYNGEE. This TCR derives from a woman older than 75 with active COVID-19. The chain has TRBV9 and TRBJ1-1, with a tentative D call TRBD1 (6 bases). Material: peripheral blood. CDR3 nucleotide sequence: TGTGCCAGCAGCCCTCGACAGGAACCGCGCACTGAAGCTTTCTTT. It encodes CASSPRQEPRTEAFF.